The T cell receptor beta chain under discussion was sequenced for a study of T cells after yellow fever vaccination. This clonotype was seen more than once but under ten times. The antigen is unknown. UMIs were added to TCR cDNA along with a universal primer site when it was made by 5'RACE template switching. TCRdb reanalysed the 5' RACE reads using MiXCR and keeps one entry per CDR3 protein. The sample carries around 350,000 distinct CDR3 sequences, around a tenth recorded once. Study-level points and caveats: Contaminants from the bulk population, in the form of abundant clonotypes, could be found in FACS-sorted repertoires. A small share of clonotypes appeared in both CD4 and CD8 compartments.

The V and J ends lost 1 base and 7 bases respectively, with 13 bases between them. The CDR3 has 15 amino acids. The germline CDR1 and CDR2 sequences are SGHVS and FQNEAQ. This specimen was PBMCs, taken on the day of the first yellow fever vaccination. This chain links TRBV7-8 with TRBJ2-2; the D gene is possibly TRBD1 (6 bases). This sequence was found in a man between 18 and 29 years old who received the YFV17D yellow fever vaccine. DNA for the CDR3: TGTGCCAGCAGCTTAGTGGGGGCATCCCTCGGGGAGCTGTTTTTT. As protein: CASSLVGASLGELFF.